The 29 T cell receptor beta chains reported below all come from one sample, sequenced in a study of blood T cell repertoires in COVID-19. The repertoire was sequenced with immunoSEQ multiplex PCR; TCRdb's copy has only in-frame clones and lacks some. The data contain more than 200,000 clones, roughly 90% of them singletons. The source material was PBMCs or T cells enriched from blood (not recorded which). The receptors originated from a young woman with acute COVID-19.

The rearrangement links TRBV5-1 to TRBJ2-7; 11 bases align to TRBD2. This CDR3 spans 16 amino acids. V shed 2 bases and J 0 bases; nucleotides not matched to a gene: 4. CDR1 is SGHRS, CDR2 YFSETQ, per germline. The CDR3 DNA follows: TGCGCCAGCAGCTTAGCACTAGCGGGGGACTCCTACGAGCAGTACTTC. Protein: CASSLALAGDSYEQYF. The variable domain in full, with the rest retrieved from reference TRBV5-1 and TRBJ2-7, is KAGVTQTPRYLIKTRGQQVTLSCSPISGHRSVSWYQQTPGQGLQFLFEYFSETQRNKGNFPGRFSGRQFSNSRSEMNVSTLELGDSALYLCASSLALAGDSYEQYFGPGTRLTVT.

The gene calls are TRBV5-8 and TRBJ2-5; TRBD1 agrees at 9 bases. CDR3 length: 14 residues. With 6 bases clipped from V and 5 bases from J, the junction kept 8 bases outside the gene matches. Germline V gene sequence: CDR1 SGHTS, CDR2 YDEGEE. CDR3 region: CASTSDRGGETQYF. The CDR3 DNA sequence: TGTGCCAGCACGTCGGACAGGGGAGGTGAGACCCAGTACTTC.

The chain combines TRBV5-1 with TRBJ1-1; D possibly corresponds to TRBD1 (6 bases). The germline V and J ends were trimmed by 1 base and 3 bases, with 19 bases remaining between them. This CDR3 spans 17 amino acids. Germline values: CDR1 SGHRS, CDR2 YFSETQ. CDR3 in amino acids: CASSLIESGGHDTEAFF. The CDR3 DNA reads as TGCGCCAGCAGCTTGATTGAGTCGGGGGGCCACGACACTGAAGCTTTCTTT.

The chain uses TRBV7-2 and TRBJ2-3, with 8 bases identical to TRBD2. J gave up 2 bases and V 2 bases, and 6 bases lay outside the gene matches. CDR1 is SGHTA and CDR2 is FQGNSA in the germline V gene. This CDR3 comprises 16 residues. Written as DNA, the CDR3 is TGTGCCAGCAGCTTAAATCCGGGACTAGACACAGATACGCAGTATTTT. Amino acid sequence: CASSLNPGLDTDTQYF.

This clone is a singleton in its sample. V usage is TRBV28 and J usage is TRBJ2-7; TRBD2 matches 14 bases. The germline V gene has CDR1 MDHEN and CDR2 SYDVKM. CDR3 length: 16 residues. The V gene end was trimmed by 8 bases and the J gene end by 2 bases; junction bases not matched to a gene: 8. The CDR3 region has the DNA TGTGCCAGCCGGACTAGCGGGGGGCCCCGAGCCTACGAGCAGTACTTC. It encodes CASRTSGGPRAYEQYF.

For this clone: Other DNA sequences in the same sample also yield this CDR3. The gene calls are TRBV5-1 and TRBJ2-6; D not resolved. The V end was cut by 4 bases, the J end by 3 bases, with 5 bases between. The CDR3 runs 13 residues. Germline values: CDR1 SGHRS, CDR2 YFSETQ. This CDR3 is CASSPGGANVLTF. CDR3 bases: TGCGCCAGCAGCCCCGGTGGGGCCAACGTCCTGACTTTC.

The chain links TRBV18 to TRBJ1-1; the match to TRBD1 covers 8 bases. This CDR3 spans 16 amino acids. With V trimmed by 2 bases and J by 4 bases, 9 bases remained unmatched. Germline CDR1 is KGHSH and CDR2 is LQKENI. The CDR3 DNA sequence: TGTGCCAGCTCACCAGCTAAGGACAGGGCTCCCACTGAAGCTTTCTTT. Translated: CASSPAKDRAPTEAFF. Complete variable domain (other parts from reference TRBV18 and TRBJ1-1): NAGVMQNPRHLVRRRGQEARLRCSPMKGHSHVYWYRQLPEEGLKFMVYLQKENIIDESGMPKERFSAEFPKEGPSILRIQQVVRGDSAAYFCASSPAKDRAPTEAFFGQGTRLTVV.

This clone was observed once. The chain joins TRBV5-1 to TRBJ2-7; 8 bases agree with TRBD1. The CDR3 has 15 residues. The ends lost 4 bases at V and 6 bases at J; junction bases unmatched: 12. Germline V gene data show CDR1 as SGHRS and CDR2 as YFSETQ. CDR3 bases: TGCGCCAGCAGCGCTGGACAGGGTTATATATCCGAGCAGTACTTC. Translating gives CASSAGQGYISEQYF. Combining the CDR3 with reference TRBV5-1 and TRBJ2-7 gives the whole variable domain KAGVTQTPRYLIKTRGQQVTLSCSPISGHRSVSWYQQTPGQGLQFLFEYFSETQRNKGNFPGRFSGRQFSNSRSEMNVSTLELGDSALYLCASSAGQGYISEQYFGPGTRLTVT.

In the case of this clone: Other DNA sequences within the sample encode an identical CDR3. J is TRBJ2-2 and V is TRBV9; D is possibly TRBD2 (5 bases). Germline CDR1 and CDR2: SGDLS and YYNGEE. V was clipped by 1 base and J by 1 base, with 5 bases between them. CDR3 size: 14 residues. The CDR3 DNA reads as TGTGCCAGCAGCGTACGGGGGAACACCGGGGAGCTGTTTTTT. Its translation: CASSVRGNTGELFF.

The rearrangement uses TRBV28 and TRBJ2-5, with TRBD2 matching 8 bases. Germline V lookup: CDR1 MDHEN, CDR2 SYDVKM. Trimming took 6 bases from V and 4 from J; bases not matched to a gene: 7. The CDR3 has 14 amino acids. CDR3 region: CASRPGGARETQYF. DNA of the CDR3: TGTGCCAGCAGACCCGGGGGGGCCCGAGAGACCCAGTACTTC.

The chain uses TRBV3-1 (or the pseudogene TRBV3-2) and TRBJ2-3, with a tentative D call TRBD1 (6 bases). This CDR3 is built from 15 residues. Germline CDR1 and CDR2: LGHDT and YNNKEL (reference sequence). The V end lost 7 bases, the J end lost 0 bases, and 14 bases lay between the germline ends. The CDR3 sequence: CASTTTGSSTDTQYF. The CDR3 DNA is TGTGCCAGCACCACAACAGGGTCTAGCACAGATACGCAGTATTTT.

J is TRBJ1-4 and V is TRBV25-1; D uncertain. With 2 bases removed from V and 0 bases from J, the gap between germline ends came to 10 bases. The CDR3 has 16 amino acids. Germline CDR1 MGHDK, CDR2 SYGVNS. The CDR3 sequence is CASSERGLATNEKLFF. The CDR3 DNA sequence: TGTGCCAGCAGTGAACGGGGTCTTGCAACTAATGAAAAACTGTTTTTT.

CDR3 nucleotides: TGTGCCAGCAGTTCCCTATTCCCGACCCAGTACTTC. This sequence encodes CASSSLFPTQYF. The chain has TRBV28 and TRBJ2-5; D is unresolved. V was pared by 4 bases and J by 7 bases, with 10 bases between. The CDR3 totals 12 residues. CDR1 is MDHEN and CDR2 is SYDVKM in the germline V gene. The complete variable domain, with remaining parts taken from reference TRBV28 and TRBJ2-5, reads DVKVTQSSRYLVKRTGEKVFLECVQDMDHENMFWYRQDPGLGLRLIYFSYDVKMKEKGDIPEGYSVSREKKERFSLILESASTNQTSMYLCASSSLFPTQYFGPGTRLLVL.

V and J are TRBV10-1 and TRBJ1-5; D not certain. Germline CDR1 WNHNN, CDR2 SYGVQD (reference sequence). V lost 8 bases and J 5 bases, leaving 10 bases between the germline ends. CDR3 length equals 12 residues. CDR3 in DNA: TGCGCCAGCCCTATAGTCTATCAGCCCCAGCATTTT. Translated: CASPIVYQPQHF.

V and J are TRBV7-6 and TRBJ1-1; TRBD1 matches 8 bases. Germline CDR1 reads SGHVS; CDR2 reads FNYEAQ. The CDR3 is 15 residues long. V trimming: 5 bases; J trimming: 0 bases; junction bases outside the gene matches: 5. The CDR3 DNA follows: TGTGCCAGCAGCCCTTGGGACAGGCTGAACACTGAAGCTTTCTTT. It is translated as CASSPWDRLNTEAFF.

This clone was counted a few times. The V call is TRBV6-5, the J call TRBJ2-1, with D perhaps TRBD2 (7 bases). The V gene's germline CDR1 is MNHEY and CDR2 SVGAGI. The CDR3 has 14 residues. Trimming took off 4 bases at V and 5 bases at J, with 12 bases between the two ends. CDR3 sequence: CASSWPGGDNEQFF. CDR3 nucleotides: TGTGCCAGCAGTTGGCCGGGGGGCGACAATGAGCAGTTCTTC.

The chain employs TRBV3-1 (or the pseudogene TRBV3-2) and TRBJ1-4, with unresolved D. V lost 0 bases to trimming and J lost 0 bases, with 5 bases between them. The CDR3 has 15 residues. Per germline, CDR1 LGHDT and CDR2 YNNKEL (reference sequence). The CDR3 region has the DNA TGTGCCAGCAGCCAAGATTTCGCAACTAATGAAAAACTGTTTTTT. It is translated as CASSQDFATNEKLFF.

The V and J genes are TRBV18 and TRBJ2-5; D perhaps matches TRBD1 (6 bases). Per germline, CDR1 KGHSH and CDR2 LQKENI. The CDR3 consists of 13 residues. The germline V and J ends were trimmed by 3 bases and 5 bases, with 10 bases remaining between them. CDR3: CASSPDSAETQYF. CDR3 bases: TGTGCCAGCTCACCGGACAGCGCGGAGACCCAGTACTTC.

The CDR3 bases are TGTGCCAGCAGCTTAGACAGGGGGACTGGAAACACCATATATTTT. It translates to CASSLDRGTGNTIYF. The gene calls are TRBV13 and TRBJ1-3; 8 bases fit TRBD1. Trimming at V came to 1 base and at J to 2 bases, leaving 1 base not matched to a gene. CDR1 is PRHDT, CDR2 FYEKMQ, per germline (reference sequence). The CDR3 extends over 15 amino acids.

V and J are TRBV27 and TRBJ1-5, with D perhaps TRBD1 (5 bases). V was shortened by 3 bases and J by 4 bases, with 10 bases between the two germline ends. This CDR3 has 14 residues. The germline CDR1 and CDR2 sequences are MNHEY and SMNVEV (reference sequence). CDR3: CASSFDSGNQPQHF. CDR3 nucleotide sequence: TGTGCCAGCAGTTTCGACAGTGGGAATCAGCCCCAGCATTTT.

DNA of the CDR3: TGCAGCGTTGATTCACGGAGGACTGAAGCTTTCTTT. This gives the protein CSVDSRRTEAFF. The V call is TRBV29-1, the J call TRBJ1-1; unclear D gene. V dropped 3 bases and J dropped 5 bases, with 10 bases sitting between them. The CDR3 contains 12 residues. Germline CDR1 and CDR2: SQVTM and ANQGSEA.

The chain employs TRBV2 and TRBJ1-2; D gene unclear. The CDR3 has 12 residues. V was cut by 8 bases and J by 0 bases, with 7 bases left in between. Per the germline V gene, CDR1 is SNHLY and CDR2 is FYNNEI. CDR3: CASGEANYGYTF. The CDR3 DNA reads TGTGCCAGCGGGGAGGCTAACTATGGCTACACCTTC.

CDR3 DNA: TGTGCCAGCAGTATAGTCCCAAAAGAGACCCAGTACTTC. Encoded protein: CASSIVPKETQYF. This chain uses TRBV12-3 or TRBV12-4 with TRBJ2-5, with unresolved D. This CDR3 is 13 amino acids long. V was cut by 5 bases and J by 3 bases, with 10 bases left in between.

The chain uses TRBV14 and TRBJ2-3; 7 bases are a match to TRBD2. The germline V gene has CDR1 SGHDN and CDR2 FVKESK. V lost 0 bases and J lost 6; bases outside the gene matches: 9. The length of the CDR3 is 16 residues. The DNA of the CDR3 is TGTGCCAGCAGCCAAGATAGAGGGGAGGGAATCGATACGCAGTATTTT. Translating gives CASSQDRGEGIDTQYF.

This chain joins TRBV9 and TRBJ2-3; TRBD2 is a possible D gene (5 bases). CDR3 length: 14 residues. V dropped 0 bases and J dropped 4 bases, with 9 bases sitting between them. Germline V gene data show CDR1 as SGDLS and CDR2 as YYNGEE. CDR3 protein: CASSVGSSADTQYF. The CDR3 coding sequence is TGTGCCAGCAGCGTAGGTAGTAGCGCAGATACGCAGTATTTT.

The gene calls are TRBV19 and TRBJ2-7; perhaps TRBD2 as D (5 bases). Germline CDR1 LNHDA, CDR2 SQIVND (reference sequence). There are 13 residues in the CDR3. V shed 1 base and J shed 4 bases, with 8 bases lying between them. This CDR3 reads CASSIARTYEQYF. The CDR3 DNA follows: TGTGCCAGTAGTATAGCTAGGACTTACGAGCAGTACTTC.

The chain is built from TRBV21-1 and TRBJ1-2; the DNA was not used to check the table's D call, TRBD1. TRBV21-1 is deemed a pseudogene. The CDR3 runs to 15 residues. The CDR3 DNA sequence: TGTGCCAGCAGTAACACGTGCCAGGGGAACTATGGCTACACCTTC. Amino acids: CASSNTCQGNYGYTF.

This clone appeared a few times. V usage is TRBV13 and J usage is TRBJ2-7; 11 nucleotides align to TRBD2. V lost 0 bases and J lost 7; bases outside the gene matches: 5. The CDR3 spans 15 residues. The germline V gene has CDR1 PRHDT and CDR2 FYEKMQ (reference sequence). Written as DNA, the CDR3 is TGTGCCAGCAGCTTAGGCTCTAGCGGGGGGAAGGAGCAGTACTTC. Encoded protein: CASSLGSSGGKEQYF.

V gene TRBV28 combines with J gene TRBJ1-4; 8 bases agree with TRBD1. Trimming at V came to 3 bases and at J to 8 bases, leaving 17 bases not matched to a gene. Germline V CDR1 and CDR2: MDHEN, SYDVKM. This CDR3 comprises 18 residues. The DNA for the CDR3 is TGTGCCAGCAGTTTTCTAAAACCATTTCAGGGGGCTGGAGAAAAACTGTTTTTT. This encodes CASSFLKPFQGAGEKLFF.